The present entry profiles one TCR beta chain with its context. The antigen remains unidentified. The CDR3 consists of 17 residues. The V and J ends lost 2 bases and 6 bases, in that order; junction bases with no gene match: 15. The germline V gene has CDR1 SGHRS and CDR2 YFSETQ. Per sample, around 91,000 TCR templates were assayed. Sequenced by immunoSEQ multiplex PCR; TCRdb stores in-frame clones only, minus some. This table holds about 100,000 clones, approximately 94% found once. The sample is drawn from a study of siplizumab effects on memory and regulatory T cells. Broader study findings: Naive T cells seemed more diverse than memory cells; they also seemed major alloresponse contributors.

This clonotype was sampled from a human donor in good health. Sequenced input: non-Treg CD4+ T cells sorted from blood. This chain connects TRBV5-1 to TRBJ2-7, with TRBD2 matching over 9 bases. The CDR3 loop is CASSFFAGGLALGEQYF. The CDR3, as DNA: TGCGCCAGCAGCTTCTTCGCGGGAGGGCTAGCCTTGGGCGAGCAGTACTTC.